This T cell receptor beta chain is from a study of cytomegalovirus exposure and HLA in healthy donors. Study-wide context: Assignment to the Caucasian-associated ancestry cluster applied to over 70% of the approximately 390 genotyped donors.

This clone is judged medium-sized. PCR used 60 Vbeta primers and 13 Jbeta primers. The repertoire was sequenced with immunoSEQ multiplex PCR; TCRdb's copy has only in-frame clones and lacks some. Of about 97,000 clones in the sample, about 80% were seen once. The J segment lost 7 bases and the V segment lost 4 bases, leaving 8 bases of the junction unmatched. Germline CDR1 and CDR2: MNHEY and SMNVEV (reference sequence). This CDR3 contains 15 residues. The clonotype originates from a man aged 35 to 55 in good health and CMV-seronegative. The source material was PBMCs. The rearrangement joins TRBV27 to TRBJ2-7, with TRBD2 matching over 12 bases. CDR3 protein: CASSWRTSGAGEQYF. The DNA for the CDR3 is TGTGCCAGCAGTTGGAGGACTAGCGGGGCGGGGGAGCAGTACTTC.